The clone carrying this T cell receptor beta chain has at least ten counts. This specimen comes from a study of regulatory T cells in long-lasting Graves disease. Noted time point: newly diagnosed GD, antithyroid drugs for less than 3 months. Researchers made the TCR library from RNA that was extracted from PBMCs. After removal of 3 bases from V and 0 bases from J, the junction contained 7 bases not matched to a gene. The V gene's germline CDR1 is SNHLY and CDR2 FYNNEI. There are 17 residues in the CDR3. Sequencing libraries for TCR beta were prepared with iRepertoire HTBI primers and Arm-PCR of CDR3 regions. As originally analysed: Throughout the samples, researchers identified some 57 TRBV and approximately 13 TRBJ segments. Using its own MiXCR run on the multiplex PCR reads, TCRdb lists one record per CDR3 protein. The V and J calls shown here were made by TCRdb, not taken from the authors' results. The table shows more than 300,000 distinct CDR3 sequences, with around 15% occurring only once.

The rearrangement links TRBV2 to TRBJ1-5; 8 nucleotides line up with TRBD1. The starting material was peripheral blood mononuclear cells (PBMCs), obtained at new diagnosis, from a patient treated with antithyroid drugs. This receptor was identified in a female donor with Graves disease. CDR3 amino acids: CASSDWTGTYSNQPQHF. CDR3 coding DNA: TGTGCCAGCAGTGACTGGACAGGGACCTATAGCAATCAGCCCCAGCATTTT.